This TCR beta chain was recovered during a study of cytomegalovirus exposure and HLA in healthy donors. The PCR contained 60 Vbeta and 13 Jbeta primers. Sequencing used immunoSEQ multiplex PCR; TCRdb keeps in-frame clones, though not all of them. The sample includes around 120,000 clones, under 90% seen only once; the top ten take more than 7%. Material for sequencing was PBMCs. This receptor was obtained from a female donor in good health and CMV-seropositive.

The CDR3 DNA sequence: TGTGCCAGTAGTATCGGAGGGATCACAGATACGCAGTATTTT. It specifies CASSIGGITDTQYF. The rearrangement joins TRBV19 to TRBJ2-3; TRBD2 might be the D (6 bases). With 3 bases removed from V and 2 bases from J, the gap between germline ends came to 9 bases. The CDR3 spans 14 residues. Germline V CDR1 and CDR2: LNHDA, SQIVND (reference sequence).